These 21 T cell receptor beta chains originate from one sample sequenced in a study of vaccination and CD4 T cells after COVID-19. The Oncomine TCR Beta short-read assay sequenced DNA from cultured CD4+ T cells. TCRdb passed the PCR reads through MiXCR, listing each CDR3 protein once. The sample includes about 6,800 distinct CDR3 sequences, 50% to 65% seen only once; the top ten take 25%. As to treatment: roughly 10-day PBMC culture with coronavirus spike peptide pools or control peptides (ViraFEST assay). The collection of CD4+ T cells from the unexposed donor took place before the COVID-19 pandemic (2011-2018). Their antigens are not known. What was sequenced was CD4+ T cells from blood, cultured in vitro. The receptors here all came from a human donor in good health.

The chain uses TRBV28 and TRBJ2-7, with D unresolved. V lost 7 bases and J 2 bases, leaving 18 bases between the germline ends. Looked up from germline, CDR1 is MDHEN and CDR2 is SYDVKM. The CDR3 loop spans 15 amino acids. CDR3 bases: TGTGCCAGCAACACCAGGTTTTCTTTGACCTACGAGCAGTACTTC. Translating gives CASNTRFSLTYEQYF.

The chain links TRBV18 to TRBJ2-2; D unclear. Trimming took 3 bases from V and 5 from J, leaving 7 bases between them. CDR1 KGHSH and CDR2 LQKENI come from the germline V gene. This CDR3 comprises 13 residues. In DNA form, the CDR3 reads TGTGCCAGCTCACCCCTCGAGACCGGGGAGCTGTTTTTT. The encoded protein is CASSPLETGELFF.

This clonotype has more than one count but fewer than ten. The rearrangement uses TRBV24-1 and TRBJ1-5; D might be TRBD1 (5 bases). CDR1 KGHDR and CDR2 SFDVKD come from the germline V gene. V was clipped by 2 bases and J by 6 bases, with 10 bases between them. The CDR3 has 14 residues. This CDR3 is CATSDWGGSQPQHF. The DNA for the CDR3 is TGTGCCACCAGTGATTGGGGGGGATCTCAGCCCCAGCATTTT.

The genes are TRBV19 and TRBJ1-1, with D uncertain. Germline V lookup: CDR1 LNHDA, CDR2 SQIVND (reference sequence). The CDR3 covers 14 residues. Trimming left V 3 bases short and J 5 bases short, with 13 bases between. CDR3 loop: CASSIQTVGTEAFF. The CDR3 region has the DNA TGTGCCAGTAGTATCCAGACGGTCGGGACTGAAGCTTTCTTT.

This clonotype appeared a single time. This rearrangement joins TRBV9 to TRBJ2-1; a possible D gene is TRBD1 (6 bases). This CDR3 comprises 15 residues. Trimming took off 3 bases at V and 6 bases at J, with 16 bases between the two ends. Germline V CDR1 and CDR2: SGDLS, YYNGEE. In nucleotides, the CDR3 is TGTGCCAGCAGCGCCGCAGGGGAACCCCCCAATGAGCAGTTCTTC. It translates to CASSAAGEPPNEQFF.

The J gene is TRBJ2-1, the V gene TRBV6-1; D may be TRBD2 (5 bases). Trimming pared 2 bases from V and 4 bases from J, leaving 15 bases between. Germline CDR1 reads MNHNS; CDR2 reads SASEGT. The CDR3 consists of 16 residues. The CDR3 coding sequence is TGTGCCAGCAGTGAACTAGCCGGCCGGGGTTACAATGAGCAGTTCTTC. Its translation: CASSELAGRGYNEQFF.

This clonotype appeared a single time. V usage is TRBV20-1 and J usage is TRBJ2-7, with D perhaps matching TRBD2 (6 bases). Germline V CDR1 and CDR2: DFQATT, SNEGSKA (reference sequence). The CDR3 is 13 amino acids. V lost 4 bases and J lost 5, with 15 bases in between. CDR3 residues: CSATRGKYNEQYF. The CDR3 DNA follows: TGCAGTGCTACCCGGGGGAAGTATAACGAGCAGTACTTC.

This chain joins TRBV5-4 and TRBJ1-1; D call uncertain. Germline CDR1 and CDR2: SGHNT and YYREEE (reference sequence). Deletions cut 0 bases from V and 7 bases from J, with 7 bases between. The length of the CDR3 is 12 residues. This CDR3 reads CASSLAGSEAFF. For the CDR3, the DNA is TGTGCCAGCAGCTTGGCCGGGAGTGAAGCTTTCTTT.

CDR3 sequence: CASSRTSGDHSPLHF. The CDR3 nucleotides read TGTGCCAGCAGCCGGACTTCCGGGGATCATTCACCCCTCCACTTT. This chain joins TRBV7-6 and TRBJ1-6; no reliable D call. Trimming stripped 5 bases from V and 8 bases from J, with 16 bases between. Germline CDR1 SGHVS, CDR2 FNYEAQ. This CDR3 contains 15 residues. Full variable domain (remainder filled in from reference TRBV7-6 and TRBJ1-6): GAGVSQSPRYKVTKRGQDVALRCDPISGHVSLYWYRQALGQGPEFLTYFNYEAQQDKSGLPNDRFSAERPEGSISTLTIQRTEQRDSAMYRCASSRTSGDHSPLHFGNGTRLTVT.

This chain uses TRBV12-3 or TRBV12-4 with TRBJ1-2, with D maybe TRBD1 (5 bases). The CDR3 runs to 13 residues. V was pared by 3 bases and J by 7 bases, with 12 bases between. DNA of the CDR3: TGTGCCAGCAGTTTGGAGGGGATGGGTGGCTACACCTTC. Its protein is CASSLEGMGGYTF.

CDR3 amino acids: CASSLSPGQPEAFF. The CDR3 coding sequence is TGTGCCAGCAGCTTATCGCCAGGACAGCCTGAAGCTTTCTTT. V and J are TRBV7-9 and TRBJ1-1; D is perhaps TRBD1 (6 bases). Trimming stripped 2 bases from V and 6 bases from J, with 13 bases between. Germline V CDR1 and CDR2: SEHNR, FQNEAQ (reference sequence). The CDR3 is made up of 14 amino acids. Looking up the rest from reference TRBV7-9 and TRBJ1-1 gives the full variable domain: DTGVSQNPRHKITKRGQNVTFRCDPISEHNRLYWYRQTLGQGPEFLTYFQNEAQLEKSRLLSDRFSAERPKGSFSTLEIQRTEQGDSAMYLCASSLSPGQPEAFFGQGTRLTVV.

As concerns this clonotype: A read error may produce the germline difference seen at one junction end. The chain combines TRBV19 with TRBJ1-2, with D maybe TRBD1 (5 bases). The CDR3 is 12 residues long. Per the germline V gene, CDR1 is LNHDA and CDR2 is SQIVND (reference sequence). The chain's CDR3 is CASSLGTYGCTF. The CDR3, as DNA: TGTGCCAGTAGCCTAGGGACCTATGGCTGCACCTTC.

This chain links TRBV4-3 with TRBJ1-5; 8 nucleotides align to TRBD1. V lost 3 bases and J lost 8; bases outside the gene matches: 3. CDR3 length: 13 amino acids. Germline CDR1 reads LGHNA; CDR2 reads YSLEER. CDR3 sequence reads: CASSQTGDEPQHF. The CDR3 region has the DNA TGCGCCAGCAGCCAGACAGGGGACGAGCCCCAGCATTTT.

This clonotype was picked up a small number of times. The chain employs TRBV27 and TRBJ2-2; D is possibly TRBD2 (6 bases). Germline CDR1 MNHEY, CDR2 SMNVEV (reference sequence). Deletions cut 3 bases from V and 5 bases from J, with 13 bases between. This CDR3 is 15 amino acids long. Here the CDR3 reads CASSFRPGRTGELFF. The CDR3 DNA is TGTGCCAGCAGTTTTCGCCCCGGGAGAACCGGGGAGCTGTTTTTT.

The chain has TRBV20-1 and TRBJ1-4; D unclear. Germline-derived CDR1 and CDR2 are DFQATT and SNEGSKA (reference sequence). The germline V and J ends were trimmed by 4 bases and 8 bases, with 5 bases remaining between them. The CDR3 covers 10 residues. The CDR3 loop reads CSAMKEKLFF. The CDR3 nucleotides read TGCAGTGCTATGAAAGAAAAACTGTTTTTT.

J is TRBJ1-1 and V is TRBV19; 7 bases map to TRBD1. Germline values: CDR1 LNHDA, CDR2 SQIVND (reference sequence). The V and J ends lost 3 bases and 1 base, in that order; junction bases with no gene match: 5. This CDR3 spans 15 amino acids. CDR3 loop: CASSIADRRNTEAFF. The CDR3 DNA sequence: TGTGCCAGTAGTATTGCGGACAGGCGGAACACTGAAGCTTTCTTT.

The rearrangement links TRBV30 to TRBJ2-5; D is possibly TRBD1 (6 bases). Germline lookup yields CDR1 GTSNPN and CDR2 SVGIG (reference sequence). CDR3 size: 13 residues. The ends were cut back, 1 base at V and 9 bases at J, with 15 bases in the middle. CDR3 DNA: TGTGCCTGGAGTGCCAGTAGGGGGTGGGCCCAGTACTTC. Translated: CAWSASRGWAQYF.

The CDR3 loop reads CATSRIRTDSEKLFF. DNA for the CDR3: TGTGCCACCAGCAGAATCAGAACGGACAGTGAAAAACTGTTTTTT. The V call is TRBV15, the J call TRBJ1-4; D is perhaps TRBD1 (6 bases). The germline V gene encodes CDR1 LNHNV and CDR2 YYDKDF (reference sequence). Trimming took off 2 bases at V and 7 bases at J, with 14 bases between the two ends. This CDR3 region has 15 residues.

A word on this clonotype: Sequence at one end of the junction differs from germline and may be a read error. The rearrangement links TRBV7-2 to TRBJ2-1; 13 bases are a match to TRBD2. CDR3 length: 18 residues. The germline CDR1 and CDR2 sequences are SGHTA and FQGNSA. The CDR3 coding sequence is TGTGCCAGCAGCCGCAGGACTAGCGGGGGCCTCTCCTACAATGAGCAATTCTTC. Translated, it gives CASSRRTSGGLSYNEQFF.

V is TRBV19 and J is TRBJ1-2; D possibly corresponds to TRBD1 (5 bases). CDR1 LNHDA and CDR2 SQIVND come from the germline V gene (reference sequence). Trimming stripped 2 bases from V and 4 bases from J, with 11 bases between. The CDR3 runs to 14 residues. CDR3 sequence: CASSIYTGTYGYTF. The CDR3 DNA reads TGTGCCAGTAGTATATATACCGGGACCTATGGCTACACCTTC.

This chain uses TRBV5-1 with TRBJ2-7; D is ambiguous. V was clipped by 4 bases and J by 3 bases, with 11 bases between them. The CDR3 sequence is 13 residues long. Germline V gene lookup returns CDR1 SGHRS and CDR2 YFSETQ. DNA for the CDR3: TGCGCCAGCAGCCCCTATGGAGACTACGAGCAGTACTTC. Translation gives CASSPYGDYEQYF.